This TCR beta chain was retrieved from a study of T cells in Graves' hyperthyroidism and ophthalmopathy. PBMCs were collected from a 10 ml volume of fresh peripheral blood. This clonotype was seen at least ten times. Antigen: not known. The J segment lost 7 bases and the V segment lost 4 bases, leaving 4 bases of the junction unmatched. In germline, CDR1 is SNHLY, CDR2 FYNNEI. The CDR3 spans 14 residues. Study-level results: In simple terms, a model built on 13 V-J features told ophthalmopathy apart from stable hyperthyroidism.

Amplification of TCR beta CDR3 regions used RNA as the template. During a first-round RT-PCR of the TCR CDR3, the HTBI primer set was used. One entry per CDR3 protein, called by TCRdb with MiXCR from the multiplex PCR reads. The table includes about 840,000 distinct CDR3 sequences, 38% detected once. The sequence was obtained from a man between 18 and 29 years old with Graves' hyperthyroidism. Sequencing input: blood. This chain uses TRBV2 with TRBJ1-6; 7 nucleotides align to TRBD1. CDR3 loop: CASSVGRGNSPLHF. The CDR3, as DNA: TGTGCCAGCAGTGTTGGCAGGGGGAATTCACCCCTCCACTTT.